This T cell receptor (beta chain) originates from a study of blood T cell repertoires in COVID-19. About the research overall: Acute and convalescent COVID-19 samples came from the United States, Italy and Spain. T cells, B-cell-depleted T cells, or PBMCs provided the cDNA or gDNA that served as material.

Methods used by the authors: The authors estimated nucleated cell counts from reference gene primer amplification. Method: immunoSEQ multiplex PCR; TCRdb's copy keeps in-frame clones and lacks some. V and J calls and clone size are as listed in that table; D and trimming were resolved from the DNA. Here the sample spans 300,000 to 350,000 clones, 90% being singletons. Followed longitudinally, the Seattle patients had been enrolled during active infection. V gave up 2 bases and J gave up 2 bases; unmatched junction bases: 6. Germline V CDR1 and CDR2: MDHEN, SYDVKM. CDR3 size: 16 residues. This clonotype was obtained from a woman in her thirties with COVID-19, enrolled during active disease. Specimen: peripheral blood. The chain employs TRBV28 and TRBJ2-4, with 7 bases that match TRBD2. This CDR3 reads CASSLRGRGTKNIQYF. CDR3 sequence (DNA): TGTGCCAGCAGTTTACGGGGGAGGGGAACCAAAAACATTCAGTACTTC.